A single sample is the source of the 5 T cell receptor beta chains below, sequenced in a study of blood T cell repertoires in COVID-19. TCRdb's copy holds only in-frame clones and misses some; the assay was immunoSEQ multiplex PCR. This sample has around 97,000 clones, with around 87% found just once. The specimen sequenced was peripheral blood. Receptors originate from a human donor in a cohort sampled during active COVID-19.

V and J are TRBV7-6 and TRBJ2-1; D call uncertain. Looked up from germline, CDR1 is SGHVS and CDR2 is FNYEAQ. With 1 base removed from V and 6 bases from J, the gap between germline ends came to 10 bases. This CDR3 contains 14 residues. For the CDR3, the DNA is TGTGCCAGCAGCTTAGTTGGCTGGTCCAATGAGCAGTTCTTC. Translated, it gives CASSLVGWSNEQFF.

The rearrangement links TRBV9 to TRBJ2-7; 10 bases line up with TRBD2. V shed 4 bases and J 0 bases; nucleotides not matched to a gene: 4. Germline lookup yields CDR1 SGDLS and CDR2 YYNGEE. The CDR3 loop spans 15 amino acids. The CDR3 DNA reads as TGTGCCAGCAGCCCCCGACTAGCGGGCTCCTACGAGCAGTACTTC. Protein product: CASSPRLAGSYEQYF.

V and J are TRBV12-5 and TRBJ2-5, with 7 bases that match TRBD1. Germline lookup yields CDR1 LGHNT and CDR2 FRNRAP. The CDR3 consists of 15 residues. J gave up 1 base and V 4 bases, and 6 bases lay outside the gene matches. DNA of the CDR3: TGTGCTAGTGGTTCACAGGGGCTAGGCCAAGAGACCCAGTACTTC. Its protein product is CASGSQGLGQETQYF.

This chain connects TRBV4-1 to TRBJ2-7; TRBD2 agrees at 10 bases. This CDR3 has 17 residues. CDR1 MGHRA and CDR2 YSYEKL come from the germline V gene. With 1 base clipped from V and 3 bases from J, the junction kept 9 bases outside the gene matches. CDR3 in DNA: TGCGCCAGCAGCCAAGTGTCCCTAGCGGGAGCGAACTACGAGCAGTACTTC. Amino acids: CASSQVSLAGANYEQYF.

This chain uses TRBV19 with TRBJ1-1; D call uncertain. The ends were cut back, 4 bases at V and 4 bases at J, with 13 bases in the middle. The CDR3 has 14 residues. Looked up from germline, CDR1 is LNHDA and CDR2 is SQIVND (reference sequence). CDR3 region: CASSTGDLGTEAFF. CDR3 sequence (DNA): TGTGCCAGTAGTACCGGAGACTTAGGCACTGAAGCTTTCTTT.